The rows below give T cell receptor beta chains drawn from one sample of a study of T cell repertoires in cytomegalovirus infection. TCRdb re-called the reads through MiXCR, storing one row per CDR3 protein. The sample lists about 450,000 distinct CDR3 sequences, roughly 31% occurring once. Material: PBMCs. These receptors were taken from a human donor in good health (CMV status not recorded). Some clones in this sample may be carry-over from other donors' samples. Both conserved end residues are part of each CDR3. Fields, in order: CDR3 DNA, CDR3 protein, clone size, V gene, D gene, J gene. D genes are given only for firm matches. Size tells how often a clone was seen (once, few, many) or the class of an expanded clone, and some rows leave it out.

CDR3nt: TGTGCCAGCAGCCCCGATGTGAGGAGTTCACCCCTCCACTTT
CDR3aa: CASSPDVRSSPLHF
abundance: many
v_gene: TRBV7-2
d_gene: .
j_gene: TRBJ1-6

CDR3nt: TGTGCCAGCAGCTTCGAGGGGTTTGGCTACACCTTC
CDR3aa: CASSFEGFGYTF
abundance: .
v_gene: TRBV11-2
d_gene: .
j_gene: TRBJ1-2

CDR3nt: TGTGCCAGCAGCTTATCGGCAGACTCTGGGGCCAACGTCCTGACTTTC
CDR3aa: CASSLSADSGANVLTF
abundance: many
v_gene: TRBV7-3
d_gene: .
j_gene: TRBJ2-6

CDR3nt: TGTGCCAGCAGTTCTGGACGGGGGCAGTACTTC
CDR3aa: CASSSGRGQYF
abundance: .
v_gene: TRBV6-8
d_gene: .
j_gene: TRBJ2-7

CDR3nt: TGTGCCAGCAGGCTCAGCGGGGAGGGCACCGGGGAGCTGTTTTTT
CDR3aa: CASRLSGEGTGELFF
abundance: few
v_gene: TRBV5-4
d_gene: TRBD2
j_gene: TRBJ2-2

CDR3nt: TGCAGTGCTAGGGGACAGGGGATGAATAGCAATCAGCCCCAGCATTTT
CDR3aa: CSARGQGMNSNQPQHF
abundance: few
v_gene: TRBV20-1
d_gene: TRBD1
j_gene: TRBJ1-5

CDR3nt: TGCAGTGCTAGACCCGTCGGACAGGGGGGGGCTAATGAAAAACTGTTTTTT
CDR3aa: CSARPVGQGGANEKLFF
abundance: .
v_gene: TRBV20-1
d_gene: TRBD1
j_gene: TRBJ1-4

CDR3nt: TGTGCCACCAGCACTTCACCGACTAGACCACATGGTGAGCAGTTCTTC
CDR3aa: CATSTSPTRPHGEQFF
abundance: .
v_gene: TRBV15
d_gene: .
j_gene: TRBJ2-1

CDR3nt: TGTGCCACTAGGACAGGTTGGACCGGGGAGCTGTTTTTT
CDR3aa: CATRTGWTGELFF
abundance: few
v_gene: TRBV19
d_gene: TRBD1
j_gene: TRBJ2-2

CDR3nt: TGCGCCAGCAGCCAAGAAACAGGGAGCTTCTACAATGAGCAGTTCTTC
CDR3aa: CASSQETGSFYNEQFF
abundance: few
v_gene: TRBV4-1
d_gene: .
j_gene: TRBJ2-1

CDR3nt: TGTGCCAGCAGCTTCAACCTTGGGACGCGAAACTATGGCTACACCTTC
CDR3aa: CASSFNLGTRNYGYTF
abundance: few
v_gene: TRBV7-9
d_gene: .
j_gene: TRBJ1-2

CDR3nt: TGTGCCAGCAGCTTACCGCCAGGGTCCCCTGAAGCTTTCTTT
CDR3aa: CASSLPPGSPEAFF
abundance: .
v_gene: TRBV7-9
d_gene: .
j_gene: TRBJ1-1

CDR3nt: TGTGCCAGCAGCATCCCAGGGTTACACAATTCACCCCTCCACTTT
CDR3aa: CASSIPGLHNSPLHF
abundance: .
v_gene: TRBV7-2
d_gene: .
j_gene: TRBJ1-6

CDR3nt: TGTGCCAGTAGTCTGCCAGGGGGCGCCAGATATGGCTACACCTTC
CDR3aa: CASSLPGGARYGYTF
abundance: .
v_gene: TRBV19
d_gene: TRBD1
j_gene: TRBJ1-2

CDR3nt: TGTGCCAGTAGTATCATACCGGGGGGCGGTAACACCGGGGAGCTGTTTTTT
CDR3aa: CASSIIPGGGNTGELFF
abundance: few
v_gene: TRBV19
d_gene: .
j_gene: TRBJ2-2

CDR3nt: TGTGCCAGCAGCTTAATGGTCGGTTGGTACGAGCAGTACTTC
CDR3aa: CASSLMVGWYEQYF
abundance: many
v_gene: TRBV11-2
d_gene: .
j_gene: TRBJ2-7

CDR3nt: TGTGCCAGCAGCCGACGGTATGGCTACACCTTC
CDR3aa: CASSRRYGYTF
abundance: few
v_gene: TRBV28
d_gene: .
j_gene: TRBJ1-2

CDR3nt: TGTGCCAGCAGCTTAGTAGGGGGAGGAAATGAGCAGTTCTTC
CDR3aa: CASSLVGGGNEQFF
abundance: .
v_gene: TRBV11-2
d_gene: .
j_gene: TRBJ2-1

CDR3nt: TGTGCCAGCAGCCCCGGCGGGGGGATCCACGAGCAGTACTTC
CDR3aa: CASSPGGGIHEQYF
abundance: many
v_gene: TRBV7-2
d_gene: TRBD2
j_gene: TRBJ2-7

CDR3nt: TGCGCCAGCAGCTTGTCGGGACAGCCCTCGGAGACCCAGTACTTC
CDR3aa: CASSLSGQPSETQYF
abundance: few
v_gene: TRBV5-1
d_gene: TRBD1
j_gene: TRBJ2-5

CDR3nt: TGTGCCAGCAGCTTAGCGGGCAGGGGGCGTACAGAGACCCAGTACTTC
CDR3aa: CASSLAGRGRTETQYF
abundance: many
v_gene: TRBV7-8
d_gene: TRBD1
j_gene: TRBJ2-5

CDR3nt: TGTGCCAGCAGCTTCATGACTAGCGGGAACCAAGAGACCCAGTACTTC
CDR3aa: CASSFMTSGNQETQYF
abundance: .
v_gene: TRBV5-4
d_gene: TRBD2
j_gene: TRBJ2-5

CDR3nt: TGCAGTGCTAGAGGTTTGGACAACTCCGAAGCTTTCTTT
CDR3aa: CSARGLDNSEAFF
abundance: .
v_gene: TRBV20-1
d_gene: .
j_gene: TRBJ1-1

CDR3nt: TGTGCCAGCAGTGAAATCCCGGGAACCTACGAGCAGTACTTC
CDR3aa: CASSEIPGTYEQYF
abundance: .
v_gene: TRBV2
d_gene: .
j_gene: TRBJ2-7

CDR3nt: TGCAGCTACAGAACCGGGGAGCTGTTTTTT
CDR3aa: CSYRTGELFF
abundance: few
v_gene: TRBV29-1
d_gene: .
j_gene: TRBJ2-2

CDR3nt: TGTGCCAGCGGCGGACGTCCTGAAGCTTTCTTT
CDR3aa: CASGGRPEAFF
abundance: few
v_gene: TRBV28
d_gene: .
j_gene: TRBJ1-1

CDR3nt: TGTGCCAGCAGTTACTCGAGCAGGGTGACTCAGCCCCAGCATTTT
CDR3aa: CASSYSSRVTQPQHF
abundance: few
v_gene: TRBV6-6
d_gene: .
j_gene: TRBJ1-5

CDR3nt: TGTGCCAGCAGCCGCGGTCCAGGGATCGGGGAAAAACTGTTTTTT
CDR3aa: CASSRGPGIGEKLFF
abundance: .
v_gene: TRBV6-2/TRBV6-3
d_gene: .
j_gene: TRBJ1-4

CDR3nt: TGTGCCAGCAGCTTAAATGTGGGGTTCACAGATACGCAGTATTTT
CDR3aa: CASSLNVGFTDTQYF
abundance: many
v_gene: TRBV11-2
d_gene: .
j_gene: TRBJ2-3

CDR3nt: TGTGCCAGCAGCTTAGGGACCTCAGGAGGCGAGCAGTACTTC
CDR3aa: CASSLGTSGGEQYF
abundance: .
v_gene: TRBV7-6
d_gene: .
j_gene: TRBJ2-7

CDR3nt: TGTGCCAGCAGTAAGACAGGGATTAGCACTGAAGCTTTCTTT
CDR3aa: CASSKTGISTEAFF
abundance: few
v_gene: TRBV2
d_gene: TRBD1
j_gene: TRBJ1-1

CDR3nt: TGTGCCACCAGTGATCCTTCTAGCGGGGGGAAAAGCTCCTACAATGAGCAGTTCTTC
CDR3aa: CATSDPSSGGKSSYNEQFF
abundance: .
v_gene: TRBV24-1
d_gene: TRBD2
j_gene: TRBJ2-1

CDR3nt: TGTGCCAGCAGACTTGGGACAGGGGATAATCAGCCCCAGCATTTT
CDR3aa: CASRLGTGDNQPQHF
abundance: few
v_gene: TRBV12-3/TRBV12-4
d_gene: TRBD1
j_gene: TRBJ1-5

CDR3nt: TGTGCCAGCAGTCGGAGTGAGGCAGGCACTGAAGCTTTCTTT
CDR3aa: CASSRSEAGTEAFF
abundance: few
v_gene: TRBV5-6
d_gene: .
j_gene: TRBJ1-1

CDR3nt: TGTGCCAGCAGCTTAGGGTCACATCGTCGGGCTGAAGCTTTCTTT
CDR3aa: CASSLGSHRRAEAFF
abundance: .
v_gene: TRBV7-9
d_gene: .
j_gene: TRBJ1-1

CDR3nt: TGTGCCAGCAGCACGACAGGTTTACATGAGCAGTTCTTC
CDR3aa: CASSTTGLHEQFF
abundance: few
v_gene: TRBV7-2
d_gene: .
j_gene: TRBJ2-1

CDR3nt: TGTGCCAGCAGCTTAGCGTTTGGACAGGAGGGGGTAACAGATACGCAGTATTTT
CDR3aa: CASSLAFGQEGVTDTQYF
abundance: .
v_gene: TRBV7-4
d_gene: .
j_gene: TRBJ2-3

CDR3nt: TGTGCCAGCAGCGCCGGACTAGCGGGGGGGCAAGAGACCCAGTACTTC
CDR3aa: CASSAGLAGGQETQYF
abundance: many
v_gene: TRBV7-2
d_gene: TRBD2
j_gene: TRBJ2-5

CDR3nt: TGTGCCAGTAGAGGGACTCTTATCACCGGGGAGCTGTTTTTT
CDR3aa: CASRGTLITGELFF
abundance: .
v_gene: TRBV19
d_gene: .
j_gene: TRBJ2-2

CDR3nt: TGTGCCAGCAGCCCACAAGCAGAGAGCTCCTACAATGAGCAGTTCTTC
CDR3aa: CASSPQAESSYNEQFF
abundance: many
v_gene: TRBV7-6
d_gene: .
j_gene: TRBJ2-1

CDR3nt: TGTGCCAGCAGGGGGACTAGCGGGGGGGTACAAGAGACCCAGTACTTC
CDR3aa: CASRGTSGGVQETQYF
abundance: few
v_gene: TRBV2
d_gene: TRBD2
j_gene: TRBJ2-5

CDR3nt: TGCGCCAGCAGCCAAGTCGTCAGCGGGTATGGCTACACCTTC
CDR3aa: CASSQVVSGYGYTF
abundance: .
v_gene: TRBV4-1
d_gene: .
j_gene: TRBJ1-2

CDR3nt: TGTGCCAACAGCTTAGGAGCAGGAGACTATAATTCACCCCTCCACTTT
CDR3aa: CANSLGAGDYNSPLHF
abundance: .
v_gene: TRBV7-2
d_gene: .
j_gene: TRBJ1-6

CDR3nt: TGTGCCAGCAGTCAGACAGGGGGCAGGTACGAGCAGTACTTC
CDR3aa: CASSQTGGRYEQYF
abundance: few
v_gene: TRBV27
d_gene: TRBD1
j_gene: TRBJ2-7

CDR3nt: TGTGCCAGCAGCTGGGGGCAGGGGGCGGGAAACGAGCAGTACTTC
CDR3aa: CASSWGQGAGNEQYF
abundance: many
v_gene: TRBV7-2
d_gene: TRBD1
j_gene: TRBJ2-7

CDR3nt: TGTGCCAGCAGAGAGGAGGGGGCGCTTTACAATGAGCAGTTCTTC
CDR3aa: CASREEGALYNEQFF
abundance: .
v_gene: TRBV7-8
d_gene: .
j_gene: TRBJ2-1

CDR3nt: TGTGCCAGCAGTTACTCGATCGGACAGGCCGACAATCAGCCCCAGCATTTT
CDR3aa: CASSYSIGQADNQPQHF
abundance: few
v_gene: TRBV6-2/TRBV6-3
d_gene: TRBD1
j_gene: TRBJ1-5

CDR3nt: TGTGCCAGCAGCTTAACCGGGACAGTGATTGAAAATCTGTTTTTT
CDR3aa: CASSLTGTVIENLFF
abundance: .
v_gene: TRBV7-2
d_gene: TRBD1
j_gene: TRBJ1-4